Presented here are 21 T cell receptor beta chains from one specimen sequenced in a study of radiation and T cells in renal cell carcinoma. The data were produced by immunoSEQ multiplex PCR, yet TCRdb's version contains in-frame clones alone and is incomplete. The sample includes more than 140,000 clones, approximately 87% of them seen just once. Time point of the sample: baseline pretreatment blood. Treatment given: 15 Gy SBRT to primary tumor, nephrectomy 4 weeks later. The material sequenced was blood, taken from a patient whose treatment included radiotherapy and nephrectomy. These TCRs come from a woman between 50 and 59 years old with renal cell carcinoma.

V is TRBV27 and J is TRBJ1-1; D ambiguous. Germline CDR1 reads MNHEY; CDR2 reads SMNVEV (reference sequence). With 6 bases removed from V and 0 bases from J, the gap between germline ends came to 8 bases. The CDR3 has 13 residues. The CDR3 loop reads CASSPAMNTEAFF. The CDR3, as DNA: TGTGCCAGCAGCCCAGCAATGAACACTGAAGCTTTCTTT.

CDR3 protein: CASSYSSYRVYGYTF. The CDR3 DNA sequence: TGTGCCAGCAGTTACTCGAGCTACAGGGTCTATGGCTACACCTTC. This sequence joins TRBV6-5 and TRBJ1-2; TRBD1 might be the D (6 bases). V gave up 0 bases and J gave up 4 bases, with 12 bases separating them. CDR1 MNHEY and CDR2 SVGAGI come from the germline V gene. The CDR3 runs to 15 residues.

The chain couples TRBV5-1 to TRBJ1-2, with D uncertain. Deletions cut 4 bases from V and 2 bases from J, with 15 bases between. The germline CDR1 and CDR2 sequences are SGHRS and YFSETQ. The CDR3 has 15 amino acids. The CDR3 DNA reads TGCGCCAGCAGCCTGGACCGGGAGACGAACTATGGCTACACCTTC. This translates into CASSLDRETNYGYTF.

Only one count was recorded for this clone. The chain links TRBV5-1 to TRBJ2-5; D perhaps matches TRBD1 (5 bases). Trimming took 4 bases from V and 2 from J, leaving 9 bases between them. The CDR3 is made up of 13 amino acids. The germline V gene encodes CDR1 SGHRS and CDR2 YFSETQ. The CDR3 reads CASSINRQETQYF. The CDR3 DNA reads TGCGCCAGCAGCATAAACAGGCAAGAGACCCAGTACTTC.

The CDR3 nucleotides read TGCAGCGTTGTGGACAGATACGAGCAGTACTTC. Translation: CSVVDRYEQYF. The V and J genes are TRBV29-1 and TRBJ2-7, with D possibly being TRBD1 (6 bases). This CDR3 is 11 amino acids long. The V end lost 4 bases, the J end lost 4 bases, and 8 bases lay between the germline ends. The germline V gene encodes CDR1 SQVTM and CDR2 ANQGSEA.

This chain uses TRBV18 with TRBJ1-5; the match to TRBD1 covers 9 bases. The V gene end was trimmed by 3 bases and the J gene end by 1 base; junction bases not matched to a gene: 4. Looked up from germline, CDR1 is KGHSH and CDR2 is LQKENI. The CDR3 sequence is 16 residues long. CDR3 nucleotides: TGTGCCAGCTCACCGTCCGGGACAGGGAGCAATCAGCCCCAGCATTTT. Residues: CASSPSGTGSNQPQHF. Together with reference TRBV18 and TRBJ1-5, the CDR3 gives the full variable domain: NAGVMQNPRHLVRRRGQEARLRCSPMKGHSHVYWYRQLPEEGLKFMVYLQKENIIDESGMPKERFSAEFPKEGPSILRIQQVVRGDSAAYFCASSPSGTGSNQPQHFGDGTRLSIL.

The sample holds one count of this clone. The chain carries TRBV27 and TRBJ2-7, with TRBD1 matching 7 bases. The CDR3 has 16 amino acids. The trim removed 3 bases at V and 3 bases at J, leaving 11 bases unmatched. Germline CDR1 reads MNHEY; CDR2 reads SMNVEV (reference sequence). The CDR3 DNA reads TGTGCCAGCAGTTTTCGTCCCAGGGCAGGGGGCTACGAGCAGTACTTC. Encoded protein: CASSFRPRAGGYEQYF.

The chain links TRBV19 to TRBJ2-5; D remains ambiguous. The CDR3 contains 13 residues. Trimming took off 10 bases at V and 4 bases at J, with 16 bases between the two ends. The V gene's germline CDR1 is LNHDA and CDR2 SQIVND (reference sequence). The CDR3 spells CATVDRVGETQYF. CDR3 coding DNA: TGTGCCACGGTGGACCGGGTGGGAGAGACCCAGTACTTC.

With respect to this clone: Other nucleotide sequences in the sample specify the same CDR3. The V gene is TRBV6-4, the J gene TRBJ1-5; a weak D match, TRBD1 (5 bases). Germline CDR1 MRHNA, CDR2 SNTAGT. This CDR3 has 13 amino acids. With 6 bases removed from V and 7 bases from J, the gap between germline ends came to 13 bases. CDR3 protein: CASSVTRDQPQHF. The CDR3 coding sequence is TGTGCCAGCAGCGTAACTAGGGACCAGCCCCAGCATTTT.

V is TRBV28 and J is TRBJ1-5; 7 bases map to TRBD1. Per germline, CDR1 MDHEN and CDR2 SYDVKM. This CDR3 comprises 16 residues. The ends lost 7 bases at V and 2 bases at J; junction bases unmatched: 11. The DNA of the CDR3 is TGTGCCAGCAAACCAGGGGGGGAAACAGGCAATCAGCCCCAGCATTTT. Translated: CASKPGGETGNQPQHF. Full variable domain (outside the CDR3, taken from reference TRBV28 and TRBJ1-5): DVKVTQSSRYLVKRTGEKVFLECVQDMDHENMFWYRQDPGLGLRLIYFSYDVKMKEKGDIPEGYSVSREKKERFSLILESASTNQTSMYLCASKPGGETGNQPQHFGDGTRLSIL.

The chain has TRBV4-1 and TRBJ1-3, with D possibly matching TRBD1 (6 bases). The germline V and J ends were trimmed by 0 bases and 5 bases, with 14 bases remaining between them. Germline CDR1 and CDR2: MGHRA and YSYEKL. The CDR3 length is 16 residues. CDR3 nucleotide sequence: TGCGCCAGCAGCCAAGACCCCGGGGGGCTTAGAAACACCATATATTTT. Residues: CASSQDPGGLRNTIYF.

The genes are TRBV4-1 and TRBJ2-4; 11 nucleotides align to TRBD2. J lost 2 bases, V lost 4 bases, and 4 bases had no gene match. The CDR3 is made up of 16 amino acids. The V gene's germline CDR1 is MGHRA and CDR2 YSYEKL. The CDR3 here is CASSPGLAVTKNIQYF. CDR3 in DNA: TGCGCCAGCAGCCCGGGACTAGCGGTAACCAAAAACATTCAGTACTTC.

The chain is built from TRBV2 and TRBJ2-3; D is unresolved. The germline gives CDR1 SNHLY, CDR2 FYNNEI. Trimming took off 1 base at V and 0 bases at J, with 11 bases between the two ends. The CDR3 has 16 residues. CDR3: CASSEGDMPSTDTQYF. CDR3 sequence (DNA): TGTGCCAGCAGTGAAGGAGACATGCCTAGCACAGATACGCAGTATTTT.

This clone was recorded once. V usage is TRBV19 and J usage is TRBJ2-5, with a tentative D call TRBD1 (5 bases). Trimming stripped 6 bases from V and 4 bases from J, with 12 bases between. Looked up from germline, CDR1 is LNHDA and CDR2 is SQIVND (reference sequence). The CDR3 covers 13 residues. For the CDR3, the DNA is TGTGCCAGTAGACCCCAGGGTCGAGAGACCCAGTACTTC. Its translation is CASRPQGRETQYF. Looking up the rest from reference TRBV19 and TRBJ2-5 gives the full variable domain: DGGITQSPKYLFRKEGQNVTLSCEQNLNHDAMYWYRQDPGQGLRLIYYSQIVNDFQKGDIAEGYSVSREKKESFPLTVTSAQKNPTAFYLCASRPQGRETQYFGPGTRLLVL.

This clone was seen only once. The V and J genes are TRBV5-4 and TRBJ2-5; 12 bases are a match to TRBD2. Unmatched junction bases numbered 7, after V lost 2 bases and J lost 5 bases. This CDR3 comprises 16 residues. CDR1 and CDR2 from the germline V gene are SGHNT and YYREEE (reference sequence). CDR3 in DNA: TGTGCCAGCAGCTTTGGGACTAGCGGGTCCTATGAGACCCAGTACTTC. Translated: CASSFGTSGSYETQYF.

J is TRBJ1-2 and V is TRBV9, with D tentatively TRBD1 (5 bases). V was shortened by 6 bases and J by 0 bases, with 9 bases between the two germline ends. The length of the CDR3 is 13 residues. The germline V gene encodes CDR1 SGDLS and CDR2 YYNGEE. The CDR3 nucleotides read TGTGCCAGCACCCGGGGGACTAACTATGGCTACACCTTC. This sequence encodes CASTRGTNYGYTF.

This clone is a singleton in its sample. The chain uses TRBV27 and TRBJ1-4, with D hard to call. V was trimmed by 6 bases and J by 8 bases, leaving 22 bases between them. The CDR3 is 16 residues long. Germline V gene data show CDR1 as MNHEY and CDR2 as SMNVEV (reference sequence). The CDR3 here is CASSKLGVEFGEKLFF. As DNA, the CDR3 is TGTGCCAGCAGCAAACTGGGTGTGGAATTTGGGGAAAAACTGTTTTTT.

V and J are TRBV28 and TRBJ2-7; D unclear. This CDR3 contains 11 residues. Trimming removed 6 bases from V and 5 bases from J, with 8 bases in between. Germline lookup yields CDR1 MDHEN and CDR2 SYDVKM. The CDR3 is CASSSYHEQYF. CDR3 nucleotide sequence: TGTGCCAGCAGCTCCTATCACGAGCAGTACTTC. Supplemented by reference TRBV28 and TRBJ2-7, the full variable domain reads DVKVTQSSRYLVKRTGEKVFLECVQDMDHENMFWYRQDPGLGLRLIYFSYDVKMKEKGDIPEGYSVSREKKERFSLILESASTNQTSMYLCASSSYHEQYFGPGTRLTVT.

This clone was recorded a few times. This rearrangement joins TRBV10-3 to TRBJ1-5; no definite D call. The CDR3 loop spans 13 amino acids. Per the germline V gene, CDR1 is ENHRY and CDR2 is SYGVKD. V was clipped by 7 bases and J by 4 bases, with 11 bases between them. The CDR3 region has the DNA TGTGCCATCAATGGGCAGCTAAATCAGCCCCAGCATTTT. Protein sequence: CAINGQLNQPQHF.

The chain couples TRBV6-5 to TRBJ2-2; a possible D gene is TRBD1 (6 bases). This CDR3 region has 15 residues. The ends were cut back, 0 bases at V and 7 bases at J, with 12 bases in the middle. Germline CDR1 reads MNHEY; CDR2 reads SVGAGI. CDR3 sequence (DNA): TGTGCCAGCAGTTACTCGACAGGACGGAGCGGGGAGCTGTTTTTT. This encodes CASSYSTGRSGELFF.

The V call is TRBV7-9, the J call TRBJ1-1; no firm D call. The CDR3 extends over 14 amino acids. V was trimmed by 5 bases and J by 8 bases, leaving 18 bases between them. Per germline, CDR1 SEHNR and CDR2 FQNEAQ (reference sequence). CDR3 residues: CASSAVIGIGEAFF. CDR3 in DNA: TGTGCCAGCAGCGCCGTCATCGGAATTGGAGAAGCTTTCTTT. Using reference TRBV7-9 and TRBJ1-1 for the parts outside the CDR3, the full variable domain is DTGVSQNPRHKITKRGQNVTFRCDPISEHNRLYWYRQTLGQGPEFLTYFQNEAQLEKSRLLSDRFSAERPKGSFSTLEIQRTEQGDSAMYLCASSAVIGIGEAFFGQGTRLTVV.